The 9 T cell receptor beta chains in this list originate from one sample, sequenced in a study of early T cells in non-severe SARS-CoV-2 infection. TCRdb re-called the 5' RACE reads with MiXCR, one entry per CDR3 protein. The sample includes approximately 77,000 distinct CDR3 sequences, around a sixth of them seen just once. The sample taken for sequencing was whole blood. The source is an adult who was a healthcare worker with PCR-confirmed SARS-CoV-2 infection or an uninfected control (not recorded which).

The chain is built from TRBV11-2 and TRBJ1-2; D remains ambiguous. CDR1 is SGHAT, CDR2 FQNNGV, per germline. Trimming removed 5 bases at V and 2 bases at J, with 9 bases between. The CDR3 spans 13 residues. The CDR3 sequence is CASSPGLNYGYTF. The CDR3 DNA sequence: TGTGCCAGCAGCCCCGGACTGAACTATGGCTACACCTTC.

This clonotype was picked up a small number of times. The CDR3 sequence: CASSLMASGNNEQFF. The CDR3 bases are TGTGCCAGCAGCTTAATGGCTAGCGGCAACAATGAGCAGTTCTTC. The chain links TRBV7-3 to TRBJ2-1; 7 bases match TRBD2. The V and J ends lost 1 base and 5 bases, in that order; junction bases with no gene match: 5. Germline values: CDR1 SGHTA, CDR2 FQGTGA. This CDR3 is built from 15 residues.

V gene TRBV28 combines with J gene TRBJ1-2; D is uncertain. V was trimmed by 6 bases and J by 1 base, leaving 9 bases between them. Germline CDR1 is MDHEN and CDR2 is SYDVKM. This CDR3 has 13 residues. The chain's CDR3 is CASSPTRNYGYTF. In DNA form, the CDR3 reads TGTGCCAGCAGCCCCACCCGTAACTATGGCTACACCTTC.

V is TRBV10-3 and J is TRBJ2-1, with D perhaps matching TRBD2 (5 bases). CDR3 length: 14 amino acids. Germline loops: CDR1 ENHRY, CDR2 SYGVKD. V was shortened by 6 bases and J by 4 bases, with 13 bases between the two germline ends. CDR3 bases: TGTGCCATCAGCTCGGACGGGATGTACAATGAGCAGTTCTTC. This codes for CAISSDGMYNEQFF.

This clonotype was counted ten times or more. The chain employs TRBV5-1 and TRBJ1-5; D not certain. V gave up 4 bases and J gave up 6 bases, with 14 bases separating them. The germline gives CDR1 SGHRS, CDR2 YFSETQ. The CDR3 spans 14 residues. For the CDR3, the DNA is TGCGCCAGCAGCACGGACTTGGGTAGTCAGCCCCAGCATTTT. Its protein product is CASSTDLGSQPQHF.

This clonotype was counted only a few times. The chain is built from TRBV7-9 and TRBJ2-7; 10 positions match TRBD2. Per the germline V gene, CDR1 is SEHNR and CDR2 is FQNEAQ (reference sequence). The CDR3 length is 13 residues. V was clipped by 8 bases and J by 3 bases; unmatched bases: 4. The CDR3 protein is CASLASGSYEQYF. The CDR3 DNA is TGTGCCAGCTTAGCTAGCGGGAGCTACGAGCAGTACTTC.

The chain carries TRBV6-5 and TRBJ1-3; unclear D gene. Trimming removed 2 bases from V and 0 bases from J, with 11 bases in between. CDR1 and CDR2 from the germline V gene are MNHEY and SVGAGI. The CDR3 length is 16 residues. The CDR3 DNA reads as TGTGCCAGCAGTTACGCCCCCCAAGGCTCTGGAAACACCATATATTTT. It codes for CASSYAPQGSGNTIYF.

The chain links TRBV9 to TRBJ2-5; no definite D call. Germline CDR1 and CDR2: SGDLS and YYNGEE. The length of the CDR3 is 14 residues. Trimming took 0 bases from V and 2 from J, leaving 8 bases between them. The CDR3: CASSVAPVQETQYF. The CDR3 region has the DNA TGTGCCAGCAGCGTAGCTCCGGTACAAGAGACCCAGTACTTC.

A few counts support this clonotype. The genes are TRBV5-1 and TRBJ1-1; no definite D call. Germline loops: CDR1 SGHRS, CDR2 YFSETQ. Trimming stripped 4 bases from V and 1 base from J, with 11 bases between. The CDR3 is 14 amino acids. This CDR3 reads CASSSDTTNTEAFF. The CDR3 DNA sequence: TGCGCCAGCAGCAGTGACACCACGAACACTGAAGCTTTCTTT.